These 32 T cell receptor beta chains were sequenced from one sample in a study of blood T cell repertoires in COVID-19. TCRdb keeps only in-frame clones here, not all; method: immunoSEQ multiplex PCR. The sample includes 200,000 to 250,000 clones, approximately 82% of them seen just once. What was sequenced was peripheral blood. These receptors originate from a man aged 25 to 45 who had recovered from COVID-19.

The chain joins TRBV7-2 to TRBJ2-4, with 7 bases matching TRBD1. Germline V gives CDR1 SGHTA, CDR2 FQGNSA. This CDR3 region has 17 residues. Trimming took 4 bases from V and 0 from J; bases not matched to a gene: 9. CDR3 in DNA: TGTGCCAGCAGCTCCAGACAGGGTAGACTAGCCAAAAACATTCAGTACTTC. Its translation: CASSSRQGRLAKNIQYF. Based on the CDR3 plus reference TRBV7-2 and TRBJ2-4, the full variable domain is GAGVSQSPSNKVTEKGKDVELRCDPISGHTALYWYRQSLGQGLEFLIYFQGNSAPDKSGLPSDRFSAERTGGSVSTLTIQRTQQEDSAVYLCASSSRQGRLAKNIQYFGAGTRLSVL.

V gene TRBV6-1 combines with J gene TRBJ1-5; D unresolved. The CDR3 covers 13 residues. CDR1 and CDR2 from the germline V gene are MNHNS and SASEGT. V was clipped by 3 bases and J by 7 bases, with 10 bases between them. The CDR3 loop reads CASSEEGRQPQHF. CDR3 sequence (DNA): TGTGCCAGCAGTGAGGAGGGCCGCCAGCCCCAGCATTTT.

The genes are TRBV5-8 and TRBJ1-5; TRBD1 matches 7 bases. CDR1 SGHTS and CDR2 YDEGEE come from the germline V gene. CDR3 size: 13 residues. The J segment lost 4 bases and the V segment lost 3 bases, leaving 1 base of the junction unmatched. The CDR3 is CASSWGQNQPQHF. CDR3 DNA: TGTGCCAGCAGCTGGGGACAGAATCAGCCCCAGCATTTT.

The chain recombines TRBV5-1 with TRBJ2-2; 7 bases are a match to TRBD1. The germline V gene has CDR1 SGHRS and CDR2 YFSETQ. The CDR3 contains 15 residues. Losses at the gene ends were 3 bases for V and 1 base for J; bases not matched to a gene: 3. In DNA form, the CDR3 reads TGCGCCAGCAGCTCCCGGACAGGGAACACCGGGGAGCTGTTTTTT. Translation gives CASSSRTGNTGELFF.

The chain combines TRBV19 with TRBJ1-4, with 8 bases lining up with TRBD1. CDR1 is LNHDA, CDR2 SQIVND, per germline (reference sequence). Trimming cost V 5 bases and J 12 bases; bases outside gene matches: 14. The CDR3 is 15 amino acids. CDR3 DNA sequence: TGTGCCAGTAGTGATTTTGGGACAGGAAGAACAGAACTGTTTTTT. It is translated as CASSDFGTGRTELFF.

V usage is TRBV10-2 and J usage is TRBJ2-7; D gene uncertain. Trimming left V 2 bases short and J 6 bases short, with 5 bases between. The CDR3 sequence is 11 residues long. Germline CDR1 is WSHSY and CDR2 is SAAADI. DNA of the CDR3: TGCGCCAGCAGTGAGGGCAGCGAGCAGTACGTC. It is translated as CASSEGSEQYV.

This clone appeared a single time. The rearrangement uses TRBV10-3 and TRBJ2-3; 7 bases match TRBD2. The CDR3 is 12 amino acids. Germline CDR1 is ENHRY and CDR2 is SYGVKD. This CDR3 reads CAGGSNTDTQYF. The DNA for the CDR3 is TGTGCAGGCGGGAGTAACACAGATACGCAGTATTTT.

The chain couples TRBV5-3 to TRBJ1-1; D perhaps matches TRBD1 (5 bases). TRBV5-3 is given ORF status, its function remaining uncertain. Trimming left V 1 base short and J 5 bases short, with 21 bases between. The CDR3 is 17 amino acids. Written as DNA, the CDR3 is TGTGCCAGAAGCTTGAGCCCTTTTGTTGCGGGGGGGACTGAAGCTTTCTTT. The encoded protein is CARSLSPFVAGGTEAFF.

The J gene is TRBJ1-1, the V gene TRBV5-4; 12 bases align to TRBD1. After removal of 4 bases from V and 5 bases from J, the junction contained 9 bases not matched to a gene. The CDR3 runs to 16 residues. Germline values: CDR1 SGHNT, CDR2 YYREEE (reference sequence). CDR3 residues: CASSQGQGAALTEAFF. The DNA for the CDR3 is TGTGCCAGCAGCCAGGGACAGGGGGCCGCCCTGACTGAAGCTTTCTTT.

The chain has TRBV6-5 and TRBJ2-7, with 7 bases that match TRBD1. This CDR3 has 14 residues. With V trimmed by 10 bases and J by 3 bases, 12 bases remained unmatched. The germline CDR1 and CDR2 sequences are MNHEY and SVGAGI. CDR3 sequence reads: CAIPSEAGGYEQYV. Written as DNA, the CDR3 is TGTGCCATCCCTTCCGAGGCAGGGGGCTACGAGCAGTACGTC.

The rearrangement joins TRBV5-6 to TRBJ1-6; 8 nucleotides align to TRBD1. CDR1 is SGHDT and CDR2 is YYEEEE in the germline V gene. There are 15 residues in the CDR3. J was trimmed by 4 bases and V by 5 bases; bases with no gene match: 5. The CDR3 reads CASRRTGLYNSPLHF. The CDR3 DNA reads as TGTGCCAGCAGACGGACAGGGCTTTATAATTCACCCCTCCACTTT. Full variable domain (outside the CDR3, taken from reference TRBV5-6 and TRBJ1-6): DAGVTQSPTHLIKTRGQQVTLRCSPKSGHDTVSWYQQALGQGPQFIFQYYEEEERQRGNFPDRFSGHQFPNYSSELNVNALLLGDSALYLCASRRTGLYNSPLHFGNGTRLTVT.

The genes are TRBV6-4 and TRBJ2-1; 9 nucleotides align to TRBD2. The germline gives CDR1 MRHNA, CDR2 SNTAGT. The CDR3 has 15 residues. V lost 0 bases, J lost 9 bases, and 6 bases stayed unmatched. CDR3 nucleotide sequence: TGTGCCAGCAGTGACTCGGCGGGGGGGCGTGGTGAGCAGTTCTTC. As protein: CASSDSAGGRGEQFF.

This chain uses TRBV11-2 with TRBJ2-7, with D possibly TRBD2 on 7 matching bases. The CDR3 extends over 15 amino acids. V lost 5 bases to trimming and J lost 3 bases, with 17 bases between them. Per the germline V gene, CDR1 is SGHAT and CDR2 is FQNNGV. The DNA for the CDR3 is TGTGCCAGCAGCCGCAACACGCGGGGGCACTACGAGCAGTACTTC. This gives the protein CASSRNTRGHYEQYF.

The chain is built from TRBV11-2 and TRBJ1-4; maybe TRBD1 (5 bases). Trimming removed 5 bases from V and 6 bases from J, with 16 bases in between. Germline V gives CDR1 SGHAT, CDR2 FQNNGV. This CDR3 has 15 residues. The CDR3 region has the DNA TGTGCCAGCAGCCCCGCTCGGGACTCAGATGAAAAACTGTTTTTT. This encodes CASSPARDSDEKLFF.

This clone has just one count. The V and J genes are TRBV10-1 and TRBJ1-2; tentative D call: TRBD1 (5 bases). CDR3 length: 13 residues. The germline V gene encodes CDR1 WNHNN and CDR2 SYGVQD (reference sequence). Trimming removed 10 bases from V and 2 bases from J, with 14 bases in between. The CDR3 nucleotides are TGCGCCAACTTACAGGTTTTCAACTATGGCTACACCTTC. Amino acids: CANLQVFNYGYTF.

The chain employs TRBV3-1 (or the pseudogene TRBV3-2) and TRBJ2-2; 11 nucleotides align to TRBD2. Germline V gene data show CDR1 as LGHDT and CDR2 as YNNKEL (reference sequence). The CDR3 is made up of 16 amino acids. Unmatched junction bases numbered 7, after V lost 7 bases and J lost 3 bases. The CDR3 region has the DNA TGTGCCAGCACCCATAGCGGGGGGGTGTACACCGGGGAGCTGTTTTTT. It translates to CASTHSGGVYTGELFF.

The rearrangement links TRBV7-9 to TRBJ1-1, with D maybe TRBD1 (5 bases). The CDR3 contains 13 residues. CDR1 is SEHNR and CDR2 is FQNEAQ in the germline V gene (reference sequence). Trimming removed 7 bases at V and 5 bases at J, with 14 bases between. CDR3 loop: CASTFGRGTEAFF. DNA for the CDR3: TGTGCCAGCACCTTCGGTCGGGGGACTGAAGCTTTCTTT.

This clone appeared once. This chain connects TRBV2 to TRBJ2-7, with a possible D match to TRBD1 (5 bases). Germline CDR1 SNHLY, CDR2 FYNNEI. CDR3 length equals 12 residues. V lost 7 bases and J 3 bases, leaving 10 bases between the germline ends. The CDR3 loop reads CASTRVHYEQYV. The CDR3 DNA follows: TGTGCCAGCACCAGGGTTCACTACGAGCAGTACGTC.

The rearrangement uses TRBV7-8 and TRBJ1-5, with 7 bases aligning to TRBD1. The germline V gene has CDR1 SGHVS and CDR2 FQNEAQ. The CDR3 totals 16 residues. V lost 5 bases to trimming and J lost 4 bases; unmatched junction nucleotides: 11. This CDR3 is CASSEEMGQLNQPQHF. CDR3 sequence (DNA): TGTGCCAGCAGCGAGGAAATGGGACAGCTAAATCAGCCCCAGCATTTT.

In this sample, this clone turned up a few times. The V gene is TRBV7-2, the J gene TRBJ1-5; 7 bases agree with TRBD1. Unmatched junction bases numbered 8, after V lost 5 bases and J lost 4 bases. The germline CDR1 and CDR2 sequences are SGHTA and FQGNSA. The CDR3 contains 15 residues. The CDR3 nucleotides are TGTGCCAGCAGCCCTCAGGGGGACTTAAATCAGCCCCAGCATTTT. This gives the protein CASSPQGDLNQPQHF.

The CDR3 bases are TGTGCCAGCAGTAACCACCGGGACAGGGGCTCTGGGGCCAACGTCCTGACTTTC. Translated, it gives CASSNHRDRGSGANVLTF. V is TRBV6-9 and J is TRBJ2-6; 10 positions agree with TRBD1. This CDR3 contains 18 residues. V lost 5 bases to trimming and J lost 0 bases; unmatched junction nucleotides: 7. CDR1 MNHGY and CDR2 SVAAGI come from the germline V gene.

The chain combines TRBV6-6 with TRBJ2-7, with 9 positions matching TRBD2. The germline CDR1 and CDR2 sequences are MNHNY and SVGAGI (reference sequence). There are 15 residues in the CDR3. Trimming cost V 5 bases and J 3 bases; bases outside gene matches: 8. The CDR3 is CASSQYSGGDYEQYF. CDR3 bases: TGTGCCAGCAGTCAGTATAGCGGGGGCGACTACGAGCAGTACTTC.

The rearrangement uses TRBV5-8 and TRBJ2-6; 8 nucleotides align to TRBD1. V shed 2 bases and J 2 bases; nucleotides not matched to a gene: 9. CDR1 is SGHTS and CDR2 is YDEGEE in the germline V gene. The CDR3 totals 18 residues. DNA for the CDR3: TGTGCCAGCAGCTTAACAGGGGGATTTGGCACTGGGGCCAACGTCCTGACTTTC. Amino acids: CASSLTGGFGTGANVLTF.

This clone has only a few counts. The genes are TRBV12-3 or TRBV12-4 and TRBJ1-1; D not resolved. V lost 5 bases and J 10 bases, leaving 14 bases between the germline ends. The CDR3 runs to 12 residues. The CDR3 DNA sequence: TGTGCCAGCAGTCCGCGCGGGCGACGAGCTTTCTTT. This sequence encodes CASSPRGRRAFF.

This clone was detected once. In DNA, the CDR3 is TGTGCCAGCAGCGTAGGGGGAGCCGGGGAGCTGTTTTTT. This encodes CASSVGGAGELFF. The chain is built from TRBV9 and TRBJ2-2, with D perhaps matching TRBD2 (5 bases). Per the germline V gene, CDR1 is SGDLS and CDR2 is YYNGEE. The CDR3 sequence is 13 residues long. Trimming cost V 0 bases and J 6 bases, with 6 bases left between them.

CDR3 residues: CASSLHTFSGANVLTF. CDR3 nucleotide sequence: TGCGCCAGCAGCTTACACACGTTCTCTGGGGCCAACGTCCTGACTTTC. The chain joins TRBV5-1 to TRBJ2-6; D ambiguous. CDR1 and CDR2 from the germline V gene are SGHRS and YFSETQ. V was clipped by 2 bases and J by 0 bases, with 9 bases between them. The CDR3 has 16 residues. The complete variable domain, with remaining parts taken from reference TRBV5-1 and TRBJ2-6, reads KAGVTQTPRYLIKTRGQQVTLSCSPISGHRSVSWYQQTPGQGLQFLFEYFSETQRNKGNFPGRFSGRQFSNSRSEMNVSTLELGDSALYLCASSLHTFSGANVLTFGAGSRLTVL.

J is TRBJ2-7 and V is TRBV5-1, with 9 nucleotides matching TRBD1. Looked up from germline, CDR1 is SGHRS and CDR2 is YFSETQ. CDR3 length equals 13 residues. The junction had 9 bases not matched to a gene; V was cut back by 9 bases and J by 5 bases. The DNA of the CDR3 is TGCGCCATCGACCGGGACAGGGAGGACGAGCAGTACGTC. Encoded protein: CAIDRDREDEQYV.

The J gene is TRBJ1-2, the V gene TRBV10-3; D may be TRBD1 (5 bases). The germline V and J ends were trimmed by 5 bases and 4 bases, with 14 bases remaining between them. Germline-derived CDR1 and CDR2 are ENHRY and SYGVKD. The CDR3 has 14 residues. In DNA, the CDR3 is TGTGCCATCAGTCAGGGAGGGATGGCCTATGGCTACACCTTC. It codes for CAISQGGMAYGYTF.

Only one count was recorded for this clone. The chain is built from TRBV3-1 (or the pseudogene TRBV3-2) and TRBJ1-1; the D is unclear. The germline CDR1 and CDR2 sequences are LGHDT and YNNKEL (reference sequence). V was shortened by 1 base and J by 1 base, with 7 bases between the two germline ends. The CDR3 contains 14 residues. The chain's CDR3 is CASSQGAGNTEAFF. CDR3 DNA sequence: TGTGCCAGCAGCCAAGGGGCAGGGAACACTGAAGCTTTCTTT.

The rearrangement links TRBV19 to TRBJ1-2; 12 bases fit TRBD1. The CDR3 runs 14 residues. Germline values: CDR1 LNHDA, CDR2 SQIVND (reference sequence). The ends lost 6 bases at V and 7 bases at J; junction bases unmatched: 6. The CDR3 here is CASSPRDRGLGYTF. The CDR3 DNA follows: TGTGCCAGTAGCCCCCGGGACAGGGGGCTTGGCTACACCTTC.

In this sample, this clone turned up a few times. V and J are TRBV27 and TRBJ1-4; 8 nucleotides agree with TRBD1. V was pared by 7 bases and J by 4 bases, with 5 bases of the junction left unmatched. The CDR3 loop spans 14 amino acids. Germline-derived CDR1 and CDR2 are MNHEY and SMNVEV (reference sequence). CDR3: CASKRTGLNEKLFF. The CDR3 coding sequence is TGTGCCAGCAAGCGGACAGGGCTTAATGAAAAACTGTTTTTT. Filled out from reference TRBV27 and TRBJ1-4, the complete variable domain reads EAQVTQNPRYLITVTGKKLTVTCSQNMNHEYMSWYRQDPGLGLRQIYYSMNVEVTDKGDVPEGYKVSRKEKRNFPLILESPSPNQTSLYFCASKRTGLNEKLFFGSGTQLSVL.

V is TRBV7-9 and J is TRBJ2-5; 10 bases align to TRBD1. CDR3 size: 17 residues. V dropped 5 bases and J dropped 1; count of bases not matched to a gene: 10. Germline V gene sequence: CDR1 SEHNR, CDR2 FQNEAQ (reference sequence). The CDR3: CASSRWVGQGFQETQYF. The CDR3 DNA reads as TGTGCCAGCAGCCGATGGGTGGGACAGGGGTTCCAAGAGACCCAGTACTTC.